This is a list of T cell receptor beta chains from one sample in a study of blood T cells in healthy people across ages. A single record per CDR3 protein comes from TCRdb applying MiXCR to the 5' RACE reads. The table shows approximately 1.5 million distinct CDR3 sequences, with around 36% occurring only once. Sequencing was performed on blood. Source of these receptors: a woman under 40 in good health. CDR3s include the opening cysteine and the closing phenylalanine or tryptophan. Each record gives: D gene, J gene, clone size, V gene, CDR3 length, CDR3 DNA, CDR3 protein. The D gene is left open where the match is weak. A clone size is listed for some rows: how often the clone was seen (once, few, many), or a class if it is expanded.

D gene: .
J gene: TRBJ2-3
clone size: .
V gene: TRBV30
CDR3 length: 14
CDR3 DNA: TGTGCCTGGAGTTCGGCAGTGAGCACAGATACGCAGTATTTT
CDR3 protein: CAWSSAVSTDTQYF

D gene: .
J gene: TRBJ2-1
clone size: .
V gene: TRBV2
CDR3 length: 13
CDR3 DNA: TGTGCCAGCAGTGACGTTTGGGACAATGAGCAGTTCTTC
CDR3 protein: CASSDVWDNEQFF

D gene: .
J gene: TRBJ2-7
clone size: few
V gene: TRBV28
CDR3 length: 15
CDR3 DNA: TGTGCCAGCAGTTTATTGGGCCAGGGAGCTTACGAGCAGTACTTC
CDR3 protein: CASSLLGQGAYEQYF

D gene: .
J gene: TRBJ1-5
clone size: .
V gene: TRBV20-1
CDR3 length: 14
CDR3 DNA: TGCAGTGCTAGTAAGAACAGGGAGAGTGGGCCCCAGCATTTT
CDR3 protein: CSASKNRESGPQHF

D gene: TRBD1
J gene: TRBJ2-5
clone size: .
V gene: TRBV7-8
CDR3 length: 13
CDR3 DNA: TGTGCCAGCAGCGGACAGGAAAGAGAGACCCGGTACTTC
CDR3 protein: CASSGQERETRYF

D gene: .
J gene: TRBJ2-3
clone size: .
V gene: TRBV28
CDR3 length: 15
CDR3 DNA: TGTGCCAGCAGCCGGGCGGAGTGGGGCACAGATACGCAGTATTTT
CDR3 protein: CASSRAEWGTDTQYF

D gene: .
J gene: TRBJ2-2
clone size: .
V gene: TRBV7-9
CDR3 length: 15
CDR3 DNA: TGTGCCAGCAGCTTAGCGCTAAGCGTGGCCGGGGAGCTGTTTTTT
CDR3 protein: CASSLALSVAGELFF

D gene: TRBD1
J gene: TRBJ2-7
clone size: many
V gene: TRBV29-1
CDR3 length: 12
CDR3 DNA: TGCAGCGTTGGGACAGGCAAGTACGAGCAGTACTTC
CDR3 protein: CSVGTGKYEQYF

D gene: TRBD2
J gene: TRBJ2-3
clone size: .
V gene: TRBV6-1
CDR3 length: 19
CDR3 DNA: TGTGCCAGCAGTGAAACCCTCCTCCCAGCGGGGGCGTACACAGATACGCAGTATTTT
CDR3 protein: CASSETLLPAGAYTDTQYF

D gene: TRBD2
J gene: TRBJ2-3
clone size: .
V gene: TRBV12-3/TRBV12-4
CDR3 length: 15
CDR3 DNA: TGTGCCAGCAGGCCTAGACTAGCGGGGGGAGATACGCAGTATTTT
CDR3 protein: CASRPRLAGGDTQYF

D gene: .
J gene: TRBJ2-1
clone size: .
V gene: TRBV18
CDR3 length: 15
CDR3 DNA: TGTGCCAGCCCACCATGGGATAAAGGGGAGGATGAGCAGTTCTTC
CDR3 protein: CASPPWDKGEDEQFF

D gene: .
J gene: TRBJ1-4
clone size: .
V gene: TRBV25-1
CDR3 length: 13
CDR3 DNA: TGTGCCAGCAGTGGGAGGACCGATGAAAAACTGTTTTTT
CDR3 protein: CASSGRTDEKLFF

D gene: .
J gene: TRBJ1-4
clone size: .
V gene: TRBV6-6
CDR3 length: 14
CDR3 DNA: TGTGCCAGCACCCAAGGGGCTCGGACTGAAAAACTGTTTTTT
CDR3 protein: CASTQGARTEKLFF

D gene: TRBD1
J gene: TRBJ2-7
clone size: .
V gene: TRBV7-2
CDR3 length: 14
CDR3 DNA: TGTGCCAGCAGCTCAACCGGGACAGGGTACAACCAGGACTTC
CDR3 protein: CASSSTGTGYNQDF

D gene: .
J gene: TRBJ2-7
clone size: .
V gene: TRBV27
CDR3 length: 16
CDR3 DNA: TGTGCCAGCAAGACAAACAGGAAAATCTTCGGGCACGAGCAGTACTTC
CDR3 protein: CASKTNRKIFGHEQYF

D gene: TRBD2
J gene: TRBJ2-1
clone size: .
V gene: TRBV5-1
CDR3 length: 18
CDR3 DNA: TGCGCCAGCAGCTCAACAGCGGGAGCGATGCGCTCCTACAATGAGCAGTTCTTC
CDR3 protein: CASSSTAGAMRSYNEQFF

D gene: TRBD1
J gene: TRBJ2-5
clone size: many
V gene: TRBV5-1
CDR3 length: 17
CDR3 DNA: TGCGCCAGCAGCTTGGACTTTCGGACAGGCCCTGAGGAGACCCAGTACTTC
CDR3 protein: CASSLDFRTGPEETQYF

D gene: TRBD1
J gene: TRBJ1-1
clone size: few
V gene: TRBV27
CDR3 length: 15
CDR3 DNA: TGTGCCAGCAGTCCCGAGACAGGGATGAACACTGAAGCTTTCTTT
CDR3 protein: CASSPETGMNTEAFF

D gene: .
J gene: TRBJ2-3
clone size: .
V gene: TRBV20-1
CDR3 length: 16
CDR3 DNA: TGCAGTGCTAGAGATTCAGCGGGCAGGGCGGGGAATACGCAGTATTTT
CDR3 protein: CSARDSAGRAGNTQYF

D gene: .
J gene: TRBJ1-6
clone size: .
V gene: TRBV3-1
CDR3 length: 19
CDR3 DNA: TGTGCCAGCAGCCAAGATACGCCCCAGGGATGGACCTATAATTCACCCCTCCACTTT
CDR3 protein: CASSQDTPQGWTYNSPLHF

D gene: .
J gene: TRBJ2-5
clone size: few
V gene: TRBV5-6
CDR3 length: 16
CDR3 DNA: TGTGCCAGCAGCTACCGGGGAACCGGAGGGGAAGAGACCCAGTACTTC
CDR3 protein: CASSYRGTGGEETQYF

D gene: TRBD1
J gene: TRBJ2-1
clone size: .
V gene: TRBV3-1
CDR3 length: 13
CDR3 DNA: TGTGCCAGCAGCCAGTCGACAGGGGGCGAGCAGTTCTTC
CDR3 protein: CASSQSTGGEQFF

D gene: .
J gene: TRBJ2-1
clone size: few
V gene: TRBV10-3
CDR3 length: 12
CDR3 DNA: TGTGCCATCAGTCCCGACAACAATGAGCAGTTCTTC
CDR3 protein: CAISPDNNEQFF

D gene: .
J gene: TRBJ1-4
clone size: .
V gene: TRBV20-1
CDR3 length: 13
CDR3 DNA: TGCAGTGCTGGAGGGGGAATAGGCGAAAAACTGTTTTTT
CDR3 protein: CSAGGGIGEKLFF

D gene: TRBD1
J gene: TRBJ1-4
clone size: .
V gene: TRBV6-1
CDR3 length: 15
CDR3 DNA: TGTGCCAGCAGTGAGTTGGGGACAGCTAATGAAAAACTGTTTTTT
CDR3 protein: CASSELGTANEKLFF

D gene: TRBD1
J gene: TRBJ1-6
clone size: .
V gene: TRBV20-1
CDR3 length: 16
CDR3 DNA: TGCAGTGCTGGACGACAGGGGGCGGCTTATAATTCACCCCTCCACTTT
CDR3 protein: CSAGRQGAAYNSPLHF

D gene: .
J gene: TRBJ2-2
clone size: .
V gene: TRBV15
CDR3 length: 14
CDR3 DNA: TGTGCCACCAGCAGGCACAGTACCACCGGGGAGCTGTTTTTT
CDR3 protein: CATSRHSTTGELFF

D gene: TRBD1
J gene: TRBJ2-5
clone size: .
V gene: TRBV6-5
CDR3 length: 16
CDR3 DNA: TGTGCCAGCAGTACCCGGAGAAGGGGGCTTGTGGAGACCCAGTACTTC
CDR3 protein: CASSTRRRGLVETQYF

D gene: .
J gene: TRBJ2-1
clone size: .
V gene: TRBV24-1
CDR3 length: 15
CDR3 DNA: TGTGCCACCAGTGACAGTAGGACTCCCGGTAATGAGCAGTTCTTC
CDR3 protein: CATSDSRTPGNEQFF

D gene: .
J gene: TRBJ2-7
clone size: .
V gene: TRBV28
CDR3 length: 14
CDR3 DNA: TGTGCCAGCATTGGGGAGGACGTCAAGCGCGAGCAGTACTTC
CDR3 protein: CASIGEDVKREQYF

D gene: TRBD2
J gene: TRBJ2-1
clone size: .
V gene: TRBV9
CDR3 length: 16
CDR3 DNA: TGTGCCAGCAGCGTAGGTGGTAGCGGGAGGTACAATGAGCAGTTCTTC
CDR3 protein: CASSVGGSGRYNEQFF

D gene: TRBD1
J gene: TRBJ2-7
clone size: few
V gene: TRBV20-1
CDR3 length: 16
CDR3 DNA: TGCAGTGCTAGAAATCTTTTGACAGGGAAGACCTACGAGCAGTACTTC
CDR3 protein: CSARNLLTGKTYEQYF

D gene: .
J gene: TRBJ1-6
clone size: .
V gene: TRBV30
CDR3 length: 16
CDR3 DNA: TGTGCCTGGAGTGTGCGGTCGAGCTCCTATAATTCACCCCTCCACTTT
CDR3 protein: CAWSVRSSSYNSPLHF

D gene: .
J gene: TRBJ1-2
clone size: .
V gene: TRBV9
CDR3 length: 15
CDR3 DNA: TGTGCCAGCAGCGTAGTGGCAGCTTGGGACTATGGCTACACCTTC
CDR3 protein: CASSVVAAWDYGYTF

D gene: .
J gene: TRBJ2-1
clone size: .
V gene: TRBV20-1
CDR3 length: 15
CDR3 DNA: TGCAGTGCTAGTCGAGCGGAACGGCCCTATAATGAGCAGTTCTTC
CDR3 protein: CSASRAERPYNEQFF

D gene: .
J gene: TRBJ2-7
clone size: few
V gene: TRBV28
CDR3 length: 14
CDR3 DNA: TGTGCCAGCAATACAGTCCGGCGAACCTACGAGCAGTACTTC
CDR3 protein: CASNTVRRTYEQYF

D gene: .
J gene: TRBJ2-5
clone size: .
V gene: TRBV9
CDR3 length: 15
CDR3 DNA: TGTGCCAGCAGCAACTCCGGGACGTCTGGAGAGACCCAGTACTTC
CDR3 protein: CASSNSGTSGETQYF

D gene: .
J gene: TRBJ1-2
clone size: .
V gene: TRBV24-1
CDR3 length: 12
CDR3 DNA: TGTGCCACCAGTACGGGCACCTATGGCTACACCTTC
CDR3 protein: CATSTGTYGYTF

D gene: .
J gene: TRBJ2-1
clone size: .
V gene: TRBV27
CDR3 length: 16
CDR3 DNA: TGTGCCAGCAGTTTATCCCGGGACGGGGGAAGTAGTGAGCAGTTCTTC
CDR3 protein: CASSLSRDGGSSEQFF

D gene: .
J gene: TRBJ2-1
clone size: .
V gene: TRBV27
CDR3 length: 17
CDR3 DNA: TGTGCCAGCAGCGCCCCGGGTGACCCAAGCTCCTACAATGAGCAGTTCTTC
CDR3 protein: CASSAPGDPSSYNEQFF

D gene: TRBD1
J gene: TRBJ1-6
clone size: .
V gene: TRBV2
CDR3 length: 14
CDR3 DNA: TGTGCCAGCAGAAGGGACAGGGGTGATTCACCCCTCCACTTT
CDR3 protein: CASRRDRGDSPLHF

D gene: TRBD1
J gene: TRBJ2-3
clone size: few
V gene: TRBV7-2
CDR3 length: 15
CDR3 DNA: TGTGCCTGCAGCTTAGATGGGACAGCTCCAGATACGCAGTATTTT
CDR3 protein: CACSLDGTAPDTQYF

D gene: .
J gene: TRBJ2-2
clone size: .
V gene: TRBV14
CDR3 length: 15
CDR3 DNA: TGTGCCAGCAGCCAAGAGGGAAAGGGCTTTCACGAGCTGTTTTTT
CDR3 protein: CASSQEGKGFHELFF

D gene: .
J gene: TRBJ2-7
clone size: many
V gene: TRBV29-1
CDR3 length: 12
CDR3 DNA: TGCAGCGTTGATAGAGGGGGGAGGGAGCAGTACTTC
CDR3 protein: CSVDRGGREQYF

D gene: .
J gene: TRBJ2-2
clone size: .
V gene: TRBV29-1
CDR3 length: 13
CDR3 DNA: TGCAGCGTTAGGACAGAAAATACCGGGGAGCTGTTTTTT
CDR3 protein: CSVRTENTGELFF